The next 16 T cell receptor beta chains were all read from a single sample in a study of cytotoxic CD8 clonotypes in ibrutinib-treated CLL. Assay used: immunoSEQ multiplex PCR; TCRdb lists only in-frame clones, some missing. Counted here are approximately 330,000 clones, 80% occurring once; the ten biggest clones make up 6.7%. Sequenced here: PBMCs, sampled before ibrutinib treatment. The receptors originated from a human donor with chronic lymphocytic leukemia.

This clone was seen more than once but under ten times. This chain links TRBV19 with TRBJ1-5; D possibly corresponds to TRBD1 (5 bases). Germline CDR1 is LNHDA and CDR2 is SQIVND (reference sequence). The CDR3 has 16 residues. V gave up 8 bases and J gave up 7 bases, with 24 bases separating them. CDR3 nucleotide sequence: TGTGCCAGTCGGAAAGCGGGGCTAGGGAGAGAACAGCCCCAGCATTTT. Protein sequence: CASRKAGLGREQPQHF.

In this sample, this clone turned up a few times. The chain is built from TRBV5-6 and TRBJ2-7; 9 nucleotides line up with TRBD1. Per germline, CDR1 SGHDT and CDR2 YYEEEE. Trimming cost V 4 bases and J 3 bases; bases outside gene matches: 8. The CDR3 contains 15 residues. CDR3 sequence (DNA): TGTGCCAGCAGCACTGGGGACAGGGTTATCTACGAGCAGTACTTC. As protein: CASSTGDRVIYEQYF. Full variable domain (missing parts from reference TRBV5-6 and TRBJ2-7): DAGVTQSPTHLIKTRGQQVTLRCSPKSGHDTVSWYQQALGQGPQFIFQYYEEEERQRGNFPDRFSGHQFPNYSSELNVNALLLGDSALYLCASSTGDRVIYEQYFGPGTRLTVT.

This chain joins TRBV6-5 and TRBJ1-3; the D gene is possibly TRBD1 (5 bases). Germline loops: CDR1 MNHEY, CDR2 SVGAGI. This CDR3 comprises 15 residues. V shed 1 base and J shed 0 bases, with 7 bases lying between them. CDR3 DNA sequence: TGTGCCAGCAGTTACTGGGGCCGCTCTGGAAACACCATATATTTT. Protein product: CASSYWGRSGNTIYF.

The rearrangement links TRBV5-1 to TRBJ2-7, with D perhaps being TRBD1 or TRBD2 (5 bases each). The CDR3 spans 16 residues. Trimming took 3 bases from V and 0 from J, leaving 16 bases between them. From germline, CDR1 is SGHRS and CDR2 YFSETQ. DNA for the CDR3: TGCGCCAGCAGCTGGCGAGGGGCTAGCAGCTCCTACGAGCAGTACTTC. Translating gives CASSWRGASSSYEQYF.

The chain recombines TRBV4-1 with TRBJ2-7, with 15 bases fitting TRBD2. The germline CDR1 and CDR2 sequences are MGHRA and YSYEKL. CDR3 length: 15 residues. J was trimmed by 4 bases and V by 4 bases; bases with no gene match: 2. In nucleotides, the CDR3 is TGCGCCAGCAGCCGCGGGACTAGCGGGAGGTACGAGCAGTACTTC. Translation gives CASSRGTSGRYEQYF.

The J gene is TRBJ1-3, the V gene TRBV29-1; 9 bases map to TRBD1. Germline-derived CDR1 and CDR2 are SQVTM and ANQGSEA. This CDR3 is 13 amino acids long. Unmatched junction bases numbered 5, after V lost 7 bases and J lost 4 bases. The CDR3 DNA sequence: TGCAGCGCCCGACAGGGGGTAGGAAACACCATATATTTT. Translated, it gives CSARQGVGNTIYF.

The CDR3 sequence: CASSQGLAGVETQYF. CDR3 coding DNA: TGTGCCAGCAGCCAGGGACTAGCGGGAGTAGAGACCCAGTACTTC. The chain is built from TRBV7-2 and TRBJ2-5, with 14 bases fitting TRBD2. CDR3 length: 15 amino acids. Germline CDR1 is SGHTA and CDR2 is FQGNSA. The junction had 3 bases not matched to a gene; V was cut back by 5 bases and J by 4 bases.

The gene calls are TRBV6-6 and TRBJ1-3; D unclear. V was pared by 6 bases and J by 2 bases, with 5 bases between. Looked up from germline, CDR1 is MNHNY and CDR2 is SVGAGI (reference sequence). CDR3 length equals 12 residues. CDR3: CASSTAGNTIYF. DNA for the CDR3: TGTGCCAGCAGCACGGCTGGAAACACCATATATTTT.

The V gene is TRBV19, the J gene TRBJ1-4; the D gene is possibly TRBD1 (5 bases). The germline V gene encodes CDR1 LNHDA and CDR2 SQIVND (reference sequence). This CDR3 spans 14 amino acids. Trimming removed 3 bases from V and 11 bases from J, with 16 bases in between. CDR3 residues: CASSIWSPKGKLFF. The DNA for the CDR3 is TGTGCCAGTAGTATTTGGTCCCCGAAGGGGAAACTGTTTTTT.

The CDR3, as DNA: TGCGCCAGCAGCTTCTCGGGGCGGAACACTGAAGCTTTCTTT. It codes for CASSFSGRNTEAFF. This sequence joins TRBV4-3 and TRBJ1-1; weak D call: TRBD1 (5 bases). Trimming removed 5 bases from V and 1 base from J, with 11 bases in between. Germline V CDR1 and CDR2: LGHNA, YSLEER. The CDR3 spans 14 residues.

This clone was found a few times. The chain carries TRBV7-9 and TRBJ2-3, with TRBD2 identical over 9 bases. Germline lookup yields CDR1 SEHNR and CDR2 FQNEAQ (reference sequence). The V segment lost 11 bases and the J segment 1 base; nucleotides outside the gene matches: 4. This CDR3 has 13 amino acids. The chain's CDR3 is CAGRTSGTDTQYF. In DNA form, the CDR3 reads TGTGCCGGCCGGACTAGCGGCACAGATACGCAGTATTTT.

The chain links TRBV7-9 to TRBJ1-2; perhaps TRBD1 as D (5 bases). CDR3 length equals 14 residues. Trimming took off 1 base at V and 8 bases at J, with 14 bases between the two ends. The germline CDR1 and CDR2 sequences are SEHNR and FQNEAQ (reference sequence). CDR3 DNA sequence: TGTGCCAGCAGCTTAGTGGCCAGGGTCGGCGGCTACACCTTC. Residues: CASSLVARVGGYTF.

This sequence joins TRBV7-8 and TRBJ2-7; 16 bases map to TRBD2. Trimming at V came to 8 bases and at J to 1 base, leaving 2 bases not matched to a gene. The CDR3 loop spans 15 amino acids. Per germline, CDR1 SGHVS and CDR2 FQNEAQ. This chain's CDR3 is CASLGLAGGSYEQYF. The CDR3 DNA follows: TGTGCCAGCCTGGGACTAGCGGGAGGGTCCTACGAGCAGTACTTC.

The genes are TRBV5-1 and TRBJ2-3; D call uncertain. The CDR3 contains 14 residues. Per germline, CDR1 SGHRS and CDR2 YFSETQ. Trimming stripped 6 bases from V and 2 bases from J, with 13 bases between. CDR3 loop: CASTPRPPTDTQYF. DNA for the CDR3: TGCGCCAGCACACCTAGGCCCCCCACAGATACGCAGTATTTT.

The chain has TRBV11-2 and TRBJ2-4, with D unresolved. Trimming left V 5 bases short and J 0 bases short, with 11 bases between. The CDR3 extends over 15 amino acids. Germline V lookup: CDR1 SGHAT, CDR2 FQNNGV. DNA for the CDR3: TGTGCCAGCAGCCGCTATGGCCTAGCCAAAAACATTCAGTACTTC. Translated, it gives CASSRYGLAKNIQYF. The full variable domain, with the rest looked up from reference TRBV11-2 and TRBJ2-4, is EAGVAQSPRYKIIEKRQSVAFWCNPISGHATLYWYQQILGQGPKLLIQFQNNGVVDDSQLPKDRFSAERLKGVDSTLKIQPAKLEDSAVYLCASSRYGLAKNIQYFGAGTRLSVL.

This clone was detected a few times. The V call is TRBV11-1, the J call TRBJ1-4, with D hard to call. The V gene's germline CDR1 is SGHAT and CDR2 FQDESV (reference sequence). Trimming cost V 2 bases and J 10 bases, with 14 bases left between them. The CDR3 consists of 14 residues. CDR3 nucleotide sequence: TGTGCCAGCAGCTTAACAGTTACGCCGGGAAAACTGTTTTTT. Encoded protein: CASSLTVTPGKLFF.